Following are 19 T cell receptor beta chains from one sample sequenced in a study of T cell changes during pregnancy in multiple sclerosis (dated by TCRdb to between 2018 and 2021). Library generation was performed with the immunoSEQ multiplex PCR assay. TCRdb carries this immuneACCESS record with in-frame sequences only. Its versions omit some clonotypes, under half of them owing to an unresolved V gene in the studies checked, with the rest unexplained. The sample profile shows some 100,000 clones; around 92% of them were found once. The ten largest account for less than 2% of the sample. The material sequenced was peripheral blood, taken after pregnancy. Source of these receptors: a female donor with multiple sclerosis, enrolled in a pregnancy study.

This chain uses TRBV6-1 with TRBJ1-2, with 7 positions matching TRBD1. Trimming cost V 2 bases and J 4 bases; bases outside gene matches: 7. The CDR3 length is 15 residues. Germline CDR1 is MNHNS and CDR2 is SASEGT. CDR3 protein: CASSERPGGFYGYTF. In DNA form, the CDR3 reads TGTGCCAGCAGTGAACGGCCAGGGGGTTTCTATGGCTACACCTTC.

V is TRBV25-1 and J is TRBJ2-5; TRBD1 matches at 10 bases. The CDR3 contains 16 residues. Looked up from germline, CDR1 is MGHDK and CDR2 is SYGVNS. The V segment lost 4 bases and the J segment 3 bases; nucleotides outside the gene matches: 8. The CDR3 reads CASSAFPGTGEETQYF. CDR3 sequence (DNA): TGTGCCAGCAGTGCGTTTCCCGGGACAGGGGAAGAGACCCAGTACTTC.

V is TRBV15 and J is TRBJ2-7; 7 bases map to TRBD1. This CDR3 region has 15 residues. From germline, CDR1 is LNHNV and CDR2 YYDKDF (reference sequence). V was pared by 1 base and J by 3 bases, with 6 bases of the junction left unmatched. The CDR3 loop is CATSRVETGHYEQYF. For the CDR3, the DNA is TGTGCCACCAGCAGAGTAGAGACAGGGCACTACGAGCAGTACTTC. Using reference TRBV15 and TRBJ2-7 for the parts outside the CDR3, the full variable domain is DAMVIQNPRYQVTQFGKPVTLSCSQTLNHNVMYWYQQKSSQAPKLLFHYYDKDFNNEADTPDNFQSRRPNTSFCFLDIRSPGLGDTAMYLCATSRVETGHYEQYFGPGTRLTVT.

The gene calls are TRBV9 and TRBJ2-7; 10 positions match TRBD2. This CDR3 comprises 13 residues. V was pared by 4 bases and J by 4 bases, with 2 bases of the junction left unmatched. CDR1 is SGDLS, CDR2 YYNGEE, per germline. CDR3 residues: CASSPSGSYEQYF. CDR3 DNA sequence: TGTGCCAGCAGCCCTAGCGGGAGTTACGAGCAGTACTTC.

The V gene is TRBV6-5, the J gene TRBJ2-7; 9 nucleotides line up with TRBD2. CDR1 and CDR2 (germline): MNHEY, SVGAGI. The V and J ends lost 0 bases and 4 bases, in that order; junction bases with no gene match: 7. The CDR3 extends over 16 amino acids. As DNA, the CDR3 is TGTGCCAGCAGTTACTCGTTAGCGGGGGAGGTATACGAGCAGTACTTC. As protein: CASSYSLAGEVYEQYF.

The DNA for the CDR3 is TGTGCCAGCAATGACGGTAGCTCTGGAAACACCATATATTTT. Its protein is CASNDGSSGNTIYF. The J gene is TRBJ1-3, the V gene TRBV2; no clear D gene. The germline CDR1 and CDR2 sequences are SNHLY and FYNNEI. Trimming stripped 7 bases from V and 0 bases from J, with 10 bases between. The CDR3 runs 14 residues.

Here the CDR3 reads CASSPPLVNTGELFF. In DNA form, the CDR3 reads TGTGCCAGCTCACCACCCCTAGTCAACACCGGGGAGCTGTTTTTT. The chain links TRBV18 to TRBJ2-2; D is uncertain. Germline values: CDR1 KGHSH, CDR2 LQKENI. Deletions cut 0 bases from V and 2 bases from J, with 7 bases between. The CDR3 consists of 15 residues.

The CDR3 bases are TGCGCCAGCAGCTTGGCAGGGAACAATGAGCAGTTCTTC. It codes for CASSLAGNNEQFF. V is TRBV5-1 and J is TRBJ2-1; D perhaps matches TRBD1 (5 bases). There are 13 residues in the CDR3. V shed 0 bases and J shed 5 bases, with 6 bases lying between them. CDR1 is SGHRS, CDR2 YFSETQ, per germline.

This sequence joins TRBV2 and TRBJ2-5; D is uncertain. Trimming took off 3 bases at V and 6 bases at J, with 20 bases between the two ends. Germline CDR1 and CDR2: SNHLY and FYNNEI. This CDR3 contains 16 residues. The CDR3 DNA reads TGTGCCAGCAGTGATTTAACTACTTGGGTCTCCAAGACCCAGTACTTC. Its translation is CASSDLTTWVSKTQYF. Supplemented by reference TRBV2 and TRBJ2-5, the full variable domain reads EPEVTQTPSHQVTQMGQEVILRCVPISNHLYFYWYRQILGQKVEFLVSFYNNEISEKSEIFDDQFSVERPDGSNFTLKIRSTKLEDSAMYFCASSDLTTWVSKTQYFGPGTRLLVL.

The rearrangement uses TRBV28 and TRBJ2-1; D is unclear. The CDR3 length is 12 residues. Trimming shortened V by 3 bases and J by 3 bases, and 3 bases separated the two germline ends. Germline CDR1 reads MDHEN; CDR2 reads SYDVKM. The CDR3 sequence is CASSFLYNEQFF. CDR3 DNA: TGTGCCAGCAGTTTCCTCTACAATGAGCAGTTCTTC.

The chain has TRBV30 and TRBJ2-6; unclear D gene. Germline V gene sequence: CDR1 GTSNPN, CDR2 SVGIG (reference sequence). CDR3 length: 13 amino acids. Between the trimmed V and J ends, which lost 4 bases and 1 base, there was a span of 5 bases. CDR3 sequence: CAWTPSGANVLTF. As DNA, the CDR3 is TGTGCCTGGACCCCTTCTGGGGCCAACGTCCTGACTTTC.

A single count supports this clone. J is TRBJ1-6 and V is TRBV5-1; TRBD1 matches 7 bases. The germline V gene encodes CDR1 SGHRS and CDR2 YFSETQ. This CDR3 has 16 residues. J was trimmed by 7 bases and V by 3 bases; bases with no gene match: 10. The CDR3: CASSWGIGGLNSPLHF. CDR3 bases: TGCGCCAGCAGCTGGGGGATAGGGGGCTTAAATTCACCCCTCCACTTT. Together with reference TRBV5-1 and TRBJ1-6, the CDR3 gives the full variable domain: KAGVTQTPRYLIKTRGQQVTLSCSPISGHRSVSWYQQTPGQGLQFLFEYFSETQRNKGNFPGRFSGRQFSNSRSEMNVSTLELGDSALYLCASSWGIGGLNSPLHFGNGTRLTVT.

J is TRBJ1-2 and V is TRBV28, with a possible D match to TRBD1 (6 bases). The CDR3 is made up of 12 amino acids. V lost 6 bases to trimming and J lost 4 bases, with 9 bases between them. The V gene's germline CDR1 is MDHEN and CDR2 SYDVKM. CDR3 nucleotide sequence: TGTGCCAGCAGCTGGGACATCTATGGCTACACCTTC. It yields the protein CASSWDIYGYTF.

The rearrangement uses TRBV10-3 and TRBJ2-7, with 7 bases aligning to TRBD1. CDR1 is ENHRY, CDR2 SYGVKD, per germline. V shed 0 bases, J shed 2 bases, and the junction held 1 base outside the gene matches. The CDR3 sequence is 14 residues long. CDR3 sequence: CAISESGTAYEQYF. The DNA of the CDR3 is TGTGCCATCAGTGAGTCAGGGACAGCCTACGAGCAGTACTTC.

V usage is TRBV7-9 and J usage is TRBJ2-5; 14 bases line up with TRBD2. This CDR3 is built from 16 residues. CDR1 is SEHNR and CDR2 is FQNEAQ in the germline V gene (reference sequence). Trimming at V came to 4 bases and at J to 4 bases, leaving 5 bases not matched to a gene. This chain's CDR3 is CASSSAGTSGRETQYF. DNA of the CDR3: TGTGCCAGCAGCTCAGCCGGGACTAGCGGGAGAGAGACCCAGTACTTC.

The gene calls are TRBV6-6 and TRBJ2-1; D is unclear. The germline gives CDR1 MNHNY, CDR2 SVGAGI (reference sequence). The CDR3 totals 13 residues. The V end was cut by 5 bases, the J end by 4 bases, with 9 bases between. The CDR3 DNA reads TGTGCCAGCAGTCCCGACATTTACAATGAGCAGTTCTTC. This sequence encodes CASSPDIYNEQFF.

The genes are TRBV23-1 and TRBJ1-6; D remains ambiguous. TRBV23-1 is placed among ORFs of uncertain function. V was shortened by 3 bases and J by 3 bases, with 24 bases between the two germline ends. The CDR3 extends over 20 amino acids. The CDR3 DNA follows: TGCGCCAGCAGTCATTCGGAGATGAAAGGCCCTTACTTCTATAATTCACCCCTCCACTTT. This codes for CASSHSEMKGPYFYNSPLHF.

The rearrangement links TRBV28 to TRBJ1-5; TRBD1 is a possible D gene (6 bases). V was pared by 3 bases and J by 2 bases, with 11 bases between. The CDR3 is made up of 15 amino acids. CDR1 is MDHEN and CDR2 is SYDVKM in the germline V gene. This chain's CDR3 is CASSLVRGGNQPQHF. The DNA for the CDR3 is TGTGCCAGCAGTTTGGTCAGGGGTGGCAATCAGCCCCAGCATTTT. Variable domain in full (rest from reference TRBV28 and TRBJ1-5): DVKVTQSSRYLVKRTGEKVFLECVQDMDHENMFWYRQDPGLGLRLIYFSYDVKMKEKGDIPEGYSVSREKKERFSLILESASTNQTSMYLCASSLVRGGNQPQHFGDGTRLSIL.

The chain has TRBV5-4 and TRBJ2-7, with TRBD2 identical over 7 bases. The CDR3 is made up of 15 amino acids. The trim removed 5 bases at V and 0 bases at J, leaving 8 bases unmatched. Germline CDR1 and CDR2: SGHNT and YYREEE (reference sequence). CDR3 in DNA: TGTGCCAGCAGTCCTACGTCTAGCGGCTCCTACGAGCAGTACTTC. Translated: CASSPTSSGSYEQYF. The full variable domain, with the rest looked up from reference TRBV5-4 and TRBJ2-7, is ETGVTQSPTHLIKTRGQQVTLRCSSQSGHNTVSWYQQALGQGPQFIFQYYREEENGRGNFPPRFSGLQFPNYSSELNVNALELDDSALYLCASSPTSSGSYEQYFGPGTRLTVT.